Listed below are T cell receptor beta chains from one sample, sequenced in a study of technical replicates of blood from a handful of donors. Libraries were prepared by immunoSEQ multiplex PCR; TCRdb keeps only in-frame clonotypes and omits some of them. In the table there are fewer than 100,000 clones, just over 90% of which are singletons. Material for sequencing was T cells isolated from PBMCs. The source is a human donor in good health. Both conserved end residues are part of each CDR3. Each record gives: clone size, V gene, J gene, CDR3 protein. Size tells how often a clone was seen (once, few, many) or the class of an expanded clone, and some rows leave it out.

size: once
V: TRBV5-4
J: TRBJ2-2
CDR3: CASSLPGWDTGELFF

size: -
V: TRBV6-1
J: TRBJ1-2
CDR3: CASIGGTYYGYTF

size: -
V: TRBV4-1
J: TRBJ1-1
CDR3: CASSQVGGGSSEAFF

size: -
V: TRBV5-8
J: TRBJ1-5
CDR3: CASSLTTSGNQPQHF

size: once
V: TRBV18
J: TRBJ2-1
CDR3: CASSPGWTGRGAYNEQFF

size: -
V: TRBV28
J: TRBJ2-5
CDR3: CASSLARQETQYF

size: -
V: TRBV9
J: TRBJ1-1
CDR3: CASSPGGGTEAFF

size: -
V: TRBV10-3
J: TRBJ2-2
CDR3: CAISDTAGELFF

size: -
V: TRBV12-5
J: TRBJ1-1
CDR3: CASGSDRKISEAFF

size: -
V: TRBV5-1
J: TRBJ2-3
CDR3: CASPLGLAGCVDTQYF

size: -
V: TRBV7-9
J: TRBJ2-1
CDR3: CASSLAGGDNEQFF

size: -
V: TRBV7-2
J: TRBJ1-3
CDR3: CASSINTGAGGNTIYF

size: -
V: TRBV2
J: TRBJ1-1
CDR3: CASSVLMNTEAFF

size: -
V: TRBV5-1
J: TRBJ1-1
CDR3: CASSLVDRGNTEAFF

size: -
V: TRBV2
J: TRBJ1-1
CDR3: CASIYVVLNTEAFF

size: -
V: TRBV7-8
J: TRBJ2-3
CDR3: CASSFVAGGALAGGSTDTQYF

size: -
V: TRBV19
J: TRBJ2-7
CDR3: CASGGNSYEQYF

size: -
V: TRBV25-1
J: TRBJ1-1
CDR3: CASSEEAENTEAFF

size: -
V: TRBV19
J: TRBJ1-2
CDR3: CASSPSRDRGVGYTF

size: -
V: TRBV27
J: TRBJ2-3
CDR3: CASSKDISTDTQYF

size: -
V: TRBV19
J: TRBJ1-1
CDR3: CASSIRGARTEAFF

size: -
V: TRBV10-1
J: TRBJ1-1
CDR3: CASSVPGLCEVRWTEAFF

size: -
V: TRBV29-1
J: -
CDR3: CSVEDSPGQASYEQYF

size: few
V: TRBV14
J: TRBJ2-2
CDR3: CASSQEDRGRSGELFF

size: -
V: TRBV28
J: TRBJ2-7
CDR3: CASSPSPQQQYF

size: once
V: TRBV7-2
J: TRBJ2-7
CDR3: CASSLPTGLSYEQYF

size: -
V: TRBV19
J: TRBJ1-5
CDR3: CASSKEISNQPQHF

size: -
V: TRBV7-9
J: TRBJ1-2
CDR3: CASSLAGEGYGYTF

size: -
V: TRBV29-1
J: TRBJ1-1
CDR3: CSVEAGRRTEAFF

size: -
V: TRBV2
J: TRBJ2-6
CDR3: CASFRTGRSGANVLTF

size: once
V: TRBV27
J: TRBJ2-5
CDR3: CATKRLAGGGYQETQYF

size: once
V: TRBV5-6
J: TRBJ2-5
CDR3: CASTGGLAEPRGETQYF

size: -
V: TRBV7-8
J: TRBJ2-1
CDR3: CASSLEAGTSGPSGYNEQFF

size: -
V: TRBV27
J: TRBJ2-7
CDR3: CASSLNVHRVMREQYF

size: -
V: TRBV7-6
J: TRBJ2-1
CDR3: CASSLRASGGRNEQFF

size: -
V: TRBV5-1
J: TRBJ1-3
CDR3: CASSDGTVSGNTIYF

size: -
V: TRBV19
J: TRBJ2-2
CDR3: CASSIGLRNTGELFF

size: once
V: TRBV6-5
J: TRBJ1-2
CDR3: CASSYSQGQGGYTF

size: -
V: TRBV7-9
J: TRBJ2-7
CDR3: CASDYLAHEQYF

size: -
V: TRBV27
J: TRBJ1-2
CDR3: CASTKRTSTAAYGYTF

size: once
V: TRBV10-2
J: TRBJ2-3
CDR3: CASRPSGFSTDTQYF

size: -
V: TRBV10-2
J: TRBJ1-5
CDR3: CAREDGYSNQPQHF

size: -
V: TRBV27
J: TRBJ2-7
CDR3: CASSRLQGAYEQYF

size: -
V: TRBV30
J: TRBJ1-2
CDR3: CAWSVGDRGSYGYTF

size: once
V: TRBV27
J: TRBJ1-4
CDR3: CASSILRGSNEKLFF

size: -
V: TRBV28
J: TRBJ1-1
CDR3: CASSPQGQYTEAFF

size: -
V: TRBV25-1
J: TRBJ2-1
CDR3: CASSDPRRADNEQFF

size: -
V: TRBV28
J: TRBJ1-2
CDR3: CASSLQGQGTYGYTF

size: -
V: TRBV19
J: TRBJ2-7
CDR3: CASSIGTVVYEQYF

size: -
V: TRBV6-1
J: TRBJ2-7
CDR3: CASSERDYSYEQYF

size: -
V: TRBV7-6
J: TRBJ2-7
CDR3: CASSPQGTYEQYF

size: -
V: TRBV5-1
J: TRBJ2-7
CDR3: CASSSETGNEQYF

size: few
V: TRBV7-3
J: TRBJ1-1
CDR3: CASSLHREGEAFF

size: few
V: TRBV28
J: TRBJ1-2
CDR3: CASSLPSDRGNYGYTF

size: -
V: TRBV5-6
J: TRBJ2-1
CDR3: CASSFVDRYNEQFF